The entry below gives a single TCR beta chain sequence along with its context. Compared with germline, one end of the junction differs, possibly owing to a read error. Reverse transcription of about 0.5 ug total RNA with a constant-region primer produced TCR beta cDNA. ARM-PCR was slightly modified, and three nested multiplex PCR rounds with it gave rise to the TCR beta libraries. Rounds one and two of PCR, each of around 11 cycles, were primed with TRBV1-TRBV30 forward primers and a C-beta reverse primer. TCRdb re-derived calls from the multiplex PCR reads in MiXCR, one entry per CDR3 protein. The table includes around 99,000 distinct CDR3 sequences, 55% to 75% detected once. The data were taken from a study of tumor-infiltrating lymphocytes in primary liver carcinoma. The CDR3 is 20 residues long. Per germline, CDR1 SGHAT and CDR2 FQNNGV. For each extraction, RNA and DNA were obtained together from about 20-30 mg of unsorted bulk tissue.

The J gene is TRBJ2-6, the V gene TRBV11-2; 10 bases match TRBD2. The source is a man between 35 and 55 years old with primary liver carcinoma and hepatitis B virus infection. The sample comprised tumor-adjacent normal liver tissue. CDR3 sequence (DNA): TGTACCAGCAGCTTAGATTGGGTAGCGGGAGGCCTCACTGGGGCCAACGTCCCGACTTTC. This encodes CTSSLDWVAGGLTGANVPTF.